This TCR beta chain appears in the sequencing data of a study of blood T cell repertoires in COVID-19. Whole-study context: From the United States, Italy and Spain came samples of acute and convalescent COVID-19.

V lost 6 bases and J lost 5; bases outside the gene matches: 7. This CDR3 region has 14 residues. Germline V gives CDR1 SGHTA, CDR2 FQGTGA. Within 2 weeks before study entry, exposed participants met a COVID-19 case. This table comes from immunoSEQ multiplex PCR, and its TCRdb copy is limited to in-frame clones, with some not included. The sample has 200,000 to 250,000 clones, roughly 88% seen once; the top ten hold 3.7%. Only a few counts were recorded for this clone. This clonotype originated in a woman aged 25 to 45 who had been exposed to COVID-19. V usage is TRBV7-3 and J usage is TRBJ2-7, with 10 bases fitting TRBD1. The sample was PBMCs or T cells enriched from blood (not recorded which). The CDR3 DNA is TGTGCCAGCAGTCCCCGACAGGGGGCCGACGAGCAGTACTTC. Amino acids: CASSPRQGADEQYF.